Below, 31 T cell receptor beta chains from the same sample are listed, as sequenced in a study of blood T cell repertoires in COVID-19. Assay used: immunoSEQ multiplex PCR; TCRdb lists only in-frame clones, some missing. The table has 200,000 to 300,000 clones, more than 75% seen once. Sequencing used peripheral blood. Every receptor here comes from a man in his forties who had recovered from COVID-19.

V is TRBV10-3 and J is TRBJ2-5, with 9 bases identical to TRBD2. The CDR3 consists of 18 residues. V trimming: 0 bases; J trimming: 1 base; junction bases outside the gene matches: 9. Germline loops: CDR1 ENHRY, CDR2 SYGVKD. The CDR3 sequence: CAISESRASGASQETQYF. In DNA form, the CDR3 reads TGTGCCATCAGTGAGTCGCGAGCTAGCGGGGCCTCCCAAGAGACCCAGTACTTC.

The chain is built from TRBV13 and TRBJ2-7; D is uncertain. CDR3 length equals 13 residues. The ends were cut back, 5 bases at V and 2 bases at J, with 10 bases in the middle. CDR1 and CDR2 from the germline V gene are PRHDT and FYEKMQ (reference sequence). CDR3 sequence (DNA): TGTGCCAGCAGCCTCCCCAGCGCCTACGAGCAGTACTTC. This sequence encodes CASSLPSAYEQYF.

The V call is TRBV2, the J call TRBJ2-3; 11 nucleotides line up with TRBD2. Trimming cost V 3 bases and J 5 bases; bases outside gene matches: 4. Germline CDR1 SNHLY, CDR2 FYNNEI. The CDR3 runs to 15 residues. DNA for the CDR3: TGTGCCAGCAGTGAGCTAGCGGGAGGTGGAGATACGCAGTATTTT. This encodes CASSELAGGGDTQYF. Combining the CDR3 with reference TRBV2 and TRBJ2-3 gives the whole variable domain EPEVTQTPSHQVTQMGQEVILRCVPISNHLYFYWYRQILGQKVEFLVSFYNNEISEKSEIFDDQFSVERPDGSNFTLKIRSTKLEDSAMYFCASSELAGGGDTQYFGPGTRLTVL.

V gene TRBV12-3 or TRBV12-4 combines with J gene TRBJ2-7; D gene ambiguous. This CDR3 has 13 amino acids. The V end lost 6 bases, the J end lost 1 base, and 10 bases lay between the germline ends. The CDR3 DNA is TGTGCCAGCAGCCCAACAGTTTCCTACGAGCAGTACTTC. Translating it yields CASSPTVSYEQYF.

The rearrangement joins TRBV23-1 to TRBJ1-2; 9 bases map to TRBD1. TRBV23-1 is an ORF; its function is uncertain. Unmatched junction bases numbered 9, after V lost 0 bases and J lost 1 base. The CDR3 contains 18 residues. The CDR3 protein is CASSQSTRDRDFNYGYTF. The CDR3, as DNA: TGCGCCAGCAGTCAATCTACCCGGGACAGGGACTTTAACTATGGCTACACCTTC.

The chain employs TRBV6-6 and TRBJ1-2, with 9 bases fitting TRBD1. The CDR3 spans 14 residues. Trimming took 3 bases from V and 2 from J; bases not matched to a gene: 1. Germline assignment: CDR1 MNHNY and CDR2 SVGAGI (reference sequence). The CDR3 DNA follows: TGTGCCAGCAGTTATGGACAGGGGAACTATGGCTACACCTTC. Translating it yields CASSYGQGNYGYTF.

This chain connects TRBV6-5 to TRBJ2-2, with TRBD2 matching over 9 bases. Germline trimming cut 7 bases from V and 2 bases from J; bases unmatched to any gene: 2. The germline CDR1 and CDR2 sequences are MNHEY and SVGAGI. The CDR3 extends over 14 amino acids. The CDR3 loop is CASNSGRNTGELFF. The CDR3 region has the DNA TGTGCCAGCAATAGCGGGAGAAACACCGGGGAGCTGTTTTTT.

The chain couples TRBV3-1 (or the pseudogene TRBV3-2) to TRBJ1-2; TRBD1 aligns across 9 bases. With 5 bases clipped from V and 0 bases from J, the junction kept 4 bases outside the gene matches. CDR1 and CDR2 (germline): LGHDT, YNNKEL (reference sequence). The CDR3 spans 15 residues. The CDR3 region has the DNA TGTGCCAGCAGCACGAGGACAGGGGCTAACTATGGCTACACCTTC. It translates to CASSTRTGANYGYTF.

This chain links TRBV14 with TRBJ2-3; TRBD2 matches 8 bases. CDR3 length equals 15 residues. V lost 4 bases, J lost 3 bases, and 6 bases stayed unmatched. Per germline, CDR1 SGHDN and CDR2 FVKESK. The CDR3 reads CASSPGTRFTDTQYF. The CDR3 DNA sequence: TGTGCCAGCAGCCCCGGGACTAGATTTACAGATACGCAGTATTTT.

The rearrangement joins TRBV5-4 to TRBJ2-2; TRBD1 might be the D (6 bases). CDR1 and CDR2 from the germline V gene are SGHNT and YYREEE (reference sequence). The CDR3 is made up of 16 amino acids. V lost 4 bases, J lost 0 bases, and 13 bases lay in between. The chain's CDR3 is CASSLPGHSNTGELFF. The DNA of the CDR3 is TGTGCCAGCAGCCTCCCGGGACACTCGAACACCGGGGAGCTGTTTTTT.

This chain links TRBV15 with TRBJ2-1, with 8 bases that match TRBD2. Germline trimming cut 3 bases from V and 1 base from J; bases unmatched to any gene: 5. The CDR3 has 16 amino acids. Per the germline V gene, CDR1 is LNHNV and CDR2 is YYDKDF (reference sequence). CDR3: CATSSRSGGSYNEQFF. In DNA form, the CDR3 reads TGTGCCACCAGCAGTCGGTCGGGGGGGTCCTACAATGAGCAGTTCTTC.

The rearrangement joins TRBV19 to TRBJ2-1; 12 positions agree with TRBD1. CDR3 length equals 15 residues. The germline V gene has CDR1 LNHDA and CDR2 SQIVND (reference sequence). V shed 7 bases and J 6 bases; nucleotides not matched to a gene: 7. This CDR3 reads CASKRGQGAGNEQFF. Here the CDR3 DNA reads TGTGCCAGTAAGAGGGGACAGGGGGCCGGCAATGAGCAGTTCTTC.

The rearrangement links TRBV12-3 or TRBV12-4 to TRBJ1-1, with TRBD1 as a possible D gene (6 bases). V shed 3 bases and J shed 7 bases, with 12 bases lying between them. This CDR3 region has 13 residues. The CDR3 coding sequence is TGTGCCAGCAGTTTCGCCCAGGGGATTGAAGCTTTCTTT. This gives the protein CASSFAQGIEAFF.

This rearrangement joins TRBV19 to TRBJ2-7, with TRBD2 matching 8 bases. CDR3 length equals 16 residues. From germline, CDR1 is LNHDA and CDR2 SQIVND (reference sequence). The trim removed 6 bases at V and 4 bases at J, leaving 14 bases unmatched. In DNA form, the CDR3 reads TGTGCCAGTAGACCCCAAGCGGGGGCATTCCAGTACGAGCAGTACTTC. Its translation: CASRPQAGAFQYEQYF.

The CDR3, as DNA: TGTGCCAGCAGCTTAGACCACACAGGGCCCGGGGAGCTGTTTTTT. Translated: CASSLDHTGPGELFF. The chain employs TRBV7-9 and TRBJ2-2, with D possibly TRBD1 on 6 matching bases. Deletions cut 1 base from V and 6 bases from J, with 12 bases between. The CDR3 contains 15 residues. Germline V lookup: CDR1 SEHNR, CDR2 FQNEAQ (reference sequence).

The V and J genes are TRBV7-3 and TRBJ2-7; the D gene is possibly TRBD2 (7 bases). Per germline, CDR1 SGHTA and CDR2 FQGTGA. CDR3 length: 14 amino acids. V was cut by 2 bases and J by 3 bases, with 11 bases left in between. The CDR3 sequence: CASSLGGAGYEQYF. The CDR3, as DNA: TGTGCCAGCAGCTTAGGGGGGGCTGGCTACGAGCAGTACTTC.

DNA of the CDR3: TGTGCCAGCAGCCCGACTCAGGTTTTGGGAGTTGGGACCCAGTACTTC. Residues: CASSPTQVLGVGTQYF. This rearrangement joins TRBV7-9 to TRBJ2-5; a possible D gene is TRBD2 (5 bases). The CDR3 loop spans 16 amino acids. V gave up 5 bases and J gave up 7 bases, with 23 bases separating them. Germline assignment: CDR1 SEHNR and CDR2 FQNEAQ (reference sequence).

The chain links TRBV3-1 (or the pseudogene TRBV3-2) to TRBJ2-1; the match to TRBD2 covers 7 bases. The CDR3 loop spans 13 amino acids. The J segment lost 8 bases and the V segment lost 5 bases, leaving 6 bases of the junction unmatched. Germline V gene sequence: CDR1 LGHDT, CDR2 YNNKEL (reference sequence). The CDR3: CASSRTRDDEQFF. The CDR3 DNA reads as TGTGCCAGCAGCAGGACTAGGGACGATGAGCAGTTCTTC.

This chain joins TRBV5-1 and TRBJ1-4; 7 positions match TRBD1. Germline V gives CDR1 SGHRS, CDR2 YFSETQ. V was clipped by 6 bases and J by 8 bases; unmatched bases: 7. The CDR3 has 13 residues. This CDR3 reads CASTDRLGEKLFF. The CDR3 DNA sequence: TGCGCCAGCACGGACAGGTTAGGGGAAAAACTGTTTTTT.

The V and J genes are TRBV29-1 and TRBJ2-7, with 8 bases that match TRBD1. The V and J ends lost 6 bases and 0 bases, in that order; junction bases with no gene match: 7. The CDR3 consists of 14 residues. Germline-derived CDR1 and CDR2 are SQVTM and ANQGSEA. The CDR3 DNA reads as TGCAGCGTAAACGCAGGGGGCAGCTCCTACGAGCAGTACTTC. Its protein is CSVNAGGSSYEQYF.

V and J are TRBV4-1 and TRBJ2-5; TRBD2 agrees at 8 bases. Trimming removed 0 bases from V and 2 bases from J; junction bases left unmatched: 8. Per germline, CDR1 MGHRA and CDR2 YSYEKL. The CDR3 runs to 17 residues. The CDR3 DNA reads as TGCGCCAGCAGCCAAGATCGGCTAGCGGGTCAACAAGAGACCCAGTACTTC. Translating it yields CASSQDRLAGQQETQYF.

The gene calls are TRBV14 and TRBJ2-7; TRBD1 aligns across 7 bases. Unmatched junction bases numbered 5, after V lost 6 bases and J lost 0 bases. The CDR3 consists of 14 residues. Germline-derived CDR1 and CDR2 are SGHDN and FVKESK. CDR3 DNA: TGTGCCAGCAGAAAGACAGGGTTCTCCTACGAGCAGTACTTC. It specifies CASRKTGFSYEQYF. The full variable domain, rest sourced from reference TRBV14 and TRBJ2-7, is EAGVTQFPSHSVIEKGQTVTLRCDPISGHDNLYWYRRVMGKEIKFLLHFVKESKQDESGMPNNRFLAERTGGTYSTLKVQPAELEDSGVYFCASRKTGFSYEQYFGPGTRLTVT.

V is TRBV18 and J is TRBJ2-3, with 8 bases fitting TRBD1. With V trimmed by 2 bases and J by 4 bases, 5 bases remained unmatched. This CDR3 region has 15 residues. Germline V gene sequence: CDR1 KGHSH, CDR2 LQKENI. CDR3 loop: CASSPKTGVPDTQYF. The CDR3 coding sequence is TGTGCCAGCTCACCAAAGACAGGGGTCCCAGATACGCAGTATTTT.

The J gene is TRBJ2-1, the V gene TRBV19, with 9 bases matching TRBD2. This CDR3 is 15 amino acids long. Trimming at V came to 6 bases and at J to 6 bases, leaving 9 bases not matched to a gene. CDR1 is LNHDA, CDR2 SQIVND, per germline (reference sequence). CDR3 DNA: TGTGCCAGTAGGCCGGGACTAGCCCCTTTCAATGAGCAGTTCTTC. Its protein is CASRPGLAPFNEQFF.

This chain links TRBV6-2 or TRBV6-3 with TRBJ2-7; 9 bases fit TRBD2. The CDR3 contains 16 residues. Per germline, CDR1 MNHEY and CDR2 SVGEGT. J gave up 4 bases and V 5 bases, and 12 bases lay outside the gene matches. CDR3 sequence: CASSKRVAGERYEQYF. DNA for the CDR3: TGTGCCAGCAGTAAGCGGGTAGCGGGAGAGCGTTACGAGCAGTACTTC.

V usage is TRBV6-5 and J usage is TRBJ1-4; TRBD1 might be the D (6 bases). Trimming stripped 5 bases from V and 5 bases from J, with 12 bases between. Germline-derived CDR1 and CDR2 are MNHEY and SVGAGI. The CDR3 is 14 residues long. The CDR3 reads CASSRTVGNEKLFF. DNA for the CDR3: TGTGCCAGCAGTAGGACAGTGGGGAATGAAAAACTGTTTTTT.

CDR3 region: CASSPLAGGNEQFF. CDR3 nucleotide sequence: TGTGCCAGCAGCCCACTAGCGGGAGGGAATGAGCAGTTCTTC. This chain connects TRBV7-2 to TRBJ2-1; the match to TRBD2 covers 13 bases. The trim removed 5 bases at V and 7 bases at J, leaving 2 bases unmatched. Per the germline V gene, CDR1 is SGHTA and CDR2 is FQGNSA. The CDR3 runs 14 residues.

The chain employs TRBV7-2 and TRBJ1-5; D is unresolved. V was clipped by 1 base and J by 11 bases, with 9 bases between them. The germline gives CDR1 SGHTA, CDR2 FQGNSA. This CDR3 is built from 12 residues. The CDR3 reads CASSLGTATQHF. The CDR3 DNA follows: TGTGCCAGCAGCTTAGGTACAGCCACCCAGCATTTT.

This clone was found a few times. This chain uses TRBV7-2 with TRBJ2-3; 11 nucleotides match TRBD2. The CDR3 loop spans 15 amino acids. The germline V gene encodes CDR1 SGHTA and CDR2 FQGNSA. J was trimmed by 4 bases and V by 7 bases; bases with no gene match: 7. CDR3 sequence reads: CASIPSGGRADTQYF. As DNA, the CDR3 is TGTGCCAGCATCCCTAGCGGGGGGCGGGCAGATACGCAGTATTTT.

This rearrangement joins TRBV19 to TRBJ1-2, with 10 bases fitting TRBD1. The CDR3 spans 17 residues. Germline V gives CDR1 LNHDA, CDR2 SQIVND (reference sequence). Unmatched junction bases numbered 8, after V lost 1 base and J lost 3 bases. The CDR3, as DNA: TGTGCCAGTAGTATAGTGGGACAGGGGAGTTTTTACTATGGCTACACCTTC. The encoded protein is CASSIVGQGSFYYGYTF.

The chain couples TRBV7-2 to TRBJ2-3; 7 bases line up with TRBD2. CDR3 length: 15 amino acids. V was pared by 5 bases and J by 13 bases, with 18 bases of the junction left unmatched. Germline V CDR1 and CDR2: SGHTA, FQGNSA. CDR3 protein: CASSPPRGEGGGKYF. CDR3 nucleotide sequence: TGTGCCAGCAGCCCCCCCCGGGGGGAGGGAGGAGGCAAGTATTTT.